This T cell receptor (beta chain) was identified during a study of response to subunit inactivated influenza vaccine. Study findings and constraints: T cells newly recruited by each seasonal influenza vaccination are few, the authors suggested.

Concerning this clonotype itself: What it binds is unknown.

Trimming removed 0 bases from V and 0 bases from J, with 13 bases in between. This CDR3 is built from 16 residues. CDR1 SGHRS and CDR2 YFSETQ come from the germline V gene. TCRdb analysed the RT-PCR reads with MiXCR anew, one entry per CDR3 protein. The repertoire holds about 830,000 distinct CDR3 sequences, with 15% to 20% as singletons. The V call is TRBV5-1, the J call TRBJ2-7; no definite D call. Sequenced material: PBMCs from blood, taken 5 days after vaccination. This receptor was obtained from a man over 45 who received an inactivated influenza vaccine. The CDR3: CASSLDLPRSSYEQYF. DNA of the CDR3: TGCGCCAGCAGCTTGGATCTGCCCAGGAGCTCCTACGAGCAGTACTTC.